The clone carrying this T cell receptor beta chain was observed a single time. CDR3 length equals 14 residues. Per germline, CDR1 LNHDA and CDR2 SQIVND (reference sequence). V was cut by 8 bases and J by 0 bases, with 11 bases left in between. The cohort comprised adults aged about 18 to 90 years residing in about 25 US areas. This entry belongs to a study of blood T cell repertoires in COVID-19. Overall study: Some COVID-19 samples were acute and others convalescent; all came from the United States, Italy and Spain.

In the source study's methods: It was from reference gene primer amplification that nucleated cell counts were estimated. The method was immunoSEQ multiplex PCR; TCRdb's version includes in-frame clones alone and lacks a portion of them. That table gives V, J and clone size, and the DNA gave D and trimming. The data show fewer than 300,000 clones, roughly 90% seen once. The sequence was collected from a woman in her 30s who had recovered from COVID-19. The rearrangement joins TRBV19 to TRBJ1-5, with D possibly being TRBD1 (6 bases). Sample: PBMCs or T cells enriched from blood (not recorded which). This CDR3 is CASEGRGSNQPQHF. The DNA for the CDR3 is TGTGCCAGTGAGGGCAGGGGTAGCAATCAGCCCCAGCATTTT.